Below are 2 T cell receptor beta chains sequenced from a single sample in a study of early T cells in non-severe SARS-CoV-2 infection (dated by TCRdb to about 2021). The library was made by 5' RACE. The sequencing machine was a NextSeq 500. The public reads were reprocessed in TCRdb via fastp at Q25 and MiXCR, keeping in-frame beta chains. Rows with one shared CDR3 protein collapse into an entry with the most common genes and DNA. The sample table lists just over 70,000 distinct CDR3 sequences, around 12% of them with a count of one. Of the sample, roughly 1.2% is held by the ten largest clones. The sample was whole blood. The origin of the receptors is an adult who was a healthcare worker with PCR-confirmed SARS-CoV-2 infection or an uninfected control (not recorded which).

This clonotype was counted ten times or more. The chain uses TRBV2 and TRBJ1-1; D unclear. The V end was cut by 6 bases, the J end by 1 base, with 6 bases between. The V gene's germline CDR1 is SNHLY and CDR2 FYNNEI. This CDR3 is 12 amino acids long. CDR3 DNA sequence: TGTGCCAGCAGGGGCAGGAACACTGAAGCTTTCTTT. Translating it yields CASRGRNTEAFF.

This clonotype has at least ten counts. The CDR3 reads CASSMLHNYGYTF. The CDR3, as DNA: TGTGCCAGCAGCATGTTGCACAACTATGGCTACACCTTC. The J gene is TRBJ1-2, the V gene TRBV7-2, with unresolved D. CDR1 is SGHTA and CDR2 is FQGNSA in the germline V gene. V was clipped by 5 bases and J by 2 bases, with 9 bases between them. The CDR3 extends over 13 amino acids.